A selection of T cell receptor beta chains follows, all from one sample in a study of cytomegalovirus exposure and HLA in healthy donors. Using immunoSEQ multiplex PCR, the repertoire was profiled, and TCRdb retains in-frame clones only, with some absent. The sample consists of roughly 140,000 clones, about 84% of them appearing once. The sequenced material came from PBMCs. These receptors came from a male donor in good health and CMV-seronegative. CDR3s include the opening cysteine and the closing phenylalanine or tryptophan.

v_gene: TRBV7-9
len: 17
CDR3aa: CSSSPRTTGGFFYEQYF

v_gene: TRBV6-6
len: 13
CDR3aa: CASRGLADNEQFF

v_gene: TRBV11-1
len: 15
CDR3aa: CASSPFQNKNTEAFF

v_gene: TRBV10-1
len: 18
CDR3aa: CASSESPKRAGAVYEQYF

v_gene: TRBV6-5
len: 15
CDR3aa: CASSYSLFGGDEQYF

v_gene: TRBV11-2
len: 17
CDR3aa: CASSLALSGASYNEQFF

v_gene: TRBV7-2
len: 16
CDR3aa: CASSLTGGGSGNTIYF

v_gene: TRBV11-2
len: 15
CDR3aa: CASSLGLAGGHEQFF

v_gene: TRBV9
len: 16
CDR3aa: CASSDRQGAPNNEQFF

v_gene: TRBV9
len: 14
CDR3aa: CASSADTQDEKLFF

v_gene: TRBV9
len: 15
CDR3aa: CASSVDVVMNTEAFF

v_gene: TRBV7-8
len: 13
CDR3aa: CASSLLTVDTQYF

v_gene: TRBV6-5
len: 14
CDR3aa: CASSLRSYTDTQYF

v_gene: TRBV7-3
len: 15
CDR3aa: CASSLTGGSGYEQYF

v_gene: TRBV2
len: 15
CDR3aa: CASSAPGSRRDTQYF

v_gene: TRBV5-1
len: 15
CDR3aa: CASSSGQITYTEAFF

v_gene: TRBV7-8
len: 17
CDR3aa: CASSLIGTSGYTDTQYF

v_gene: TRBV6-5
len: 16
CDR3aa: CASSYSQIDRDYGYTF

v_gene: TRBV29-1
len: 14
CDR3aa: CSVEVKGANTEAFF

v_gene: TRBV6-4
len: 14
CDR3aa: CASSDTGGTDTQYF

v_gene: TRBV7-7
len: 20
CDR3aa: CASSGSVGGSQSSGANVLTF

v_gene: TRBV9
len: 13
CDR3aa: CASSVGDWDTQYF

v_gene: TRBV9
len: 16
CDR3aa: CASSLGGTANTGELFF

v_gene: TRBV11-2
len: 16
CDR3aa: CASSSGASGLTDTQYF

v_gene: TRBV4-2
len: 15
CDR3aa: CASSQAPGSTDTQYF

v_gene: TRBV10-3
len: 13
CDR3aa: CAISDSGNYGYTF

v_gene: TRBV6-5
len: 15
CDR3aa: CASAERGKVFQPQHF

v_gene: TRBV7-3
len: 14
CDR3aa: CASSTGTNTDTQYF

v_gene: TRBV7-9
len: 15
CDR3aa: CSSSLAGGAADTQYF

v_gene: TRBV5-8
len: 16
CDR3aa: CASSLEGAGGRETQYF

v_gene: TRBV2
len: 16
CDR3aa: CASSDGRGWSTGELFF

v_gene: TRBV15
len: 14
CDR3aa: CATSRDRVGSEAFF

v_gene: TRBV2
len: 15
CDR3aa: CASSEGRQAYQPQHF

v_gene: TRBV30
len: 17
CDR3aa: CAWSAGGTWKNYTEAFF

v_gene: TRBV11-2
len: 17
CDR3aa: CASSLYVISGNSYEQYF

v_gene: TRBV7-9
len: 16
CDR3aa: CASSSWTGGSPTEAFF

v_gene: TRBV9
len: 14
CDR3aa: CASSPGGGNQPQHF